Each of the 26 T cell receptor beta chains below was sequenced from the same sample in a study of cytomegalovirus exposure and HLA in healthy donors. PCR involved 60 Vbeta and 13 Jbeta primers. Assay: immunoSEQ multiplex PCR; the TCRdb copy retains only in-frame clones and omits some. This table holds about 41,000 clones, 81% found once. Sequences were obtained from PBMCs. These receptors all come from a man over 45 in good health and CMV-seronegative.

The chain is built from TRBV19 and TRBJ2-3, with 10 bases that match TRBD2. V was pared by 5 bases and J by 5 bases, with 7 bases of the junction left unmatched. Per germline, CDR1 LNHDA and CDR2 SQIVND (reference sequence). The CDR3 runs to 15 residues. The CDR3 nucleotides read TGTGCCAGTAGTGATCTAGCGGGAGTCGTAGATACGCAGTATTTT. It specifies CASSDLAGVVDTQYF. Complete variable domain (other parts from reference TRBV19 and TRBJ2-3): DGGITQSPKYLFRKEGQNVTLSCEQNLNHDAMYWYRQDPGQGLRLIYYSQIVNDFQKGDIAEGYSVSREKKESFPLTVTSAQKNPTAFYLCASSDLAGVVDTQYFGPGTRLTVL.

The V gene is TRBV14, the J gene TRBJ2-5, with TRBD2 identical over 13 bases. The CDR3 spans 20 residues. Germline-derived CDR1 and CDR2 are SGHDN and FVKESK. Trimming took 0 bases from V and 5 from J; bases not matched to a gene: 15. CDR3 amino acids: CASSQEPLTSGGLLEETQYF. Here the CDR3 DNA reads TGTGCCAGCAGCCAAGAGCCCCTGACTAGCGGGGGGCTCCTGGAGGAGACCCAGTACTTC.

The chain uses TRBV9 and TRBJ2-7; the D gene is possibly TRBD2 (6 bases). The CDR3 runs to 14 residues. Trimming took 0 bases from V and 2 from J, leaving 9 bases between them. CDR1 and CDR2 (germline): SGDLS, YYNGEE. The CDR3 is CASSVGRGTYEQYF. As DNA, the CDR3 is TGTGCCAGCAGCGTAGGGCGGGGTACCTACGAGCAGTACTTC.

The chain uses TRBV2 and TRBJ2-4; 8 bases fit TRBD1. The CDR3 spans 12 residues. Germline-derived CDR1 and CDR2 are SNHLY and FYNNEI. The junction had 7 bases not matched to a gene; V was cut back by 6 bases and J by 12 bases. DNA of the CDR3: TGTGCCAGCAGGGGACAGGATCTTAATCAGTACTTC. Its translation: CASRGQDLNQYF.

The chain is built from TRBV27 and TRBJ1-5; a weak D match, TRBD1 (5 bases). This CDR3 has 15 amino acids. Per the germline V gene, CDR1 is MNHEY and CDR2 is SMNVEV (reference sequence). V lost 3 bases to trimming and J lost 6 bases, with 15 bases between them. The CDR3 sequence is CASSFRPGNTQPQHF. DNA of the CDR3: TGTGCCAGCAGTTTCCGCCCAGGGAATACTCAGCCCCAGCATTTT.

In its sample, this clone was seen once. The gene calls are TRBV7-6 and TRBJ2-1, with TRBD2 matching over 7 bases. The CDR3 is 17 residues long. Germline CDR1 is SGHVS and CDR2 is FNYEAQ. The trim removed 0 bases at V and 1 base at J, leaving 6 bases unmatched. The chain's CDR3 is CASSLAIRAGSYNEQFF. CDR3 in DNA: TGTGCCAGCAGCTTAGCGATTCGAGCGGGATCCTACAATGAGCAGTTCTTC. Together with reference TRBV7-6 and TRBJ2-1, the CDR3 gives the full variable domain: GAGVSQSPRYKVTKRGQDVALRCDPISGHVSLYWYRQALGQGPEFLTYFNYEAQQDKSGLPNDRFSAERPEGSISTLTIQRTEQRDSAMYRCASSLAIRAGSYNEQFFGPGTRLTVL.

In this sample, this clone turned up a few times. The V call is TRBV9, the J call TRBJ2-7; 8 bases align to TRBD2. Germline CDR1 is SGDLS and CDR2 is YYNGEE. The V segment lost 3 bases and the J segment 3 bases; nucleotides outside the gene matches: 8. The CDR3 is made up of 15 amino acids. The CDR3 sequence: CASSADIAGLYEQYF. The CDR3 region has the DNA TGTGCCAGCAGCGCAGATATAGCGGGACTCTACGAGCAGTACTTC.

The V call is TRBV28, the J call TRBJ2-6, with D maybe TRBD2 (5 bases). With 8 bases removed from V and 0 bases from J, the gap between germline ends came to 8 bases. Germline V lookup: CDR1 MDHEN, CDR2 SYDVKM. The CDR3 has 14 residues. CDR3 coding DNA: TGTGCCAGCCGGACTCTCTCTGGGGCCAACGTCCTGACTTTC. The encoded protein is CASRTLSGANVLTF.

J is TRBJ1-4 and V is TRBV27; 7 bases agree with TRBD1. Trimming took 2 bases from V and 7 from J; bases not matched to a gene: 7. Germline V gene data show CDR1 as MNHEY and CDR2 as SMNVEV (reference sequence). The CDR3 consists of 15 residues. CDR3 DNA: TGTGCCAGCAGTTTAGGAGGGGGCCCCTCTGAAAAACTGTTTTTT. Translated, it gives CASSLGGGPSEKLFF.

The chain couples TRBV7-9 to TRBJ1-4; 8 bases line up with TRBD1. V dropped 6 bases and J dropped 8; count of bases not matched to a gene: 8. The V gene's germline CDR1 is SEHNR and CDR2 FQNEAQ (reference sequence). The CDR3 contains 14 residues. In DNA, the CDR3 is TGTGCCAGCAGATCAGACAGGGGTAACGAAAAACTGTTTTTT. Its protein is CASRSDRGNEKLFF.

V gene TRBV27 combines with J gene TRBJ2-1, with unresolved D. Germline loops: CDR1 MNHEY, CDR2 SMNVEV (reference sequence). CDR3 length: 15 amino acids. Trimming took 2 bases from V and 0 from J, leaving 8 bases between them. The CDR3 is CASSLGVSSYNEQFF. CDR3 bases: TGTGCCAGCAGTTTAGGAGTCAGCTCCTACAATGAGCAGTTCTTC.

The V and J genes are TRBV6-1 and TRBJ1-3; D is perhaps TRBD1 (6 bases). The CDR3 totals 13 residues. V lost 6 bases and J lost 4, with 10 bases in between. Germline CDR1 MNHNS, CDR2 SASEGT. CDR3 amino acids: CASRQGAGNTIYF. Here the CDR3 DNA reads TGTGCCAGCAGACAGGGAGCCGGAAACACCATATATTTT.

This clone was seen only a few times. The rearrangement joins TRBV4-3 to TRBJ1-1; TRBD1 aligns across 7 bases. Germline CDR1 reads LGHNA; CDR2 reads YSLEER. The V segment lost 3 bases and the J segment 5 bases; nucleotides outside the gene matches: 6. The CDR3 loop spans 14 amino acids. The CDR3 protein is CASSQFPGGTEAFF. The DNA of the CDR3 is TGCGCCAGCAGCCAGTTCCCAGGGGGAACTGAAGCTTTCTTT.

The chain uses TRBV27 and TRBJ1-1; possible D gene TRBD1, 6 bases. With 6 bases removed from V and 5 bases from J, the gap between germline ends came to 13 bases. CDR3 length: 13 residues. Germline loops: CDR1 MNHEY, CDR2 SMNVEV (reference sequence). CDR3 amino acids: CASSLRGQTEAFF. The CDR3 DNA follows: TGTGCCAGCAGCCTCCGGGGACAAACTGAAGCTTTCTTT.

This rearrangement joins TRBV19 to TRBJ1-1, with 7 nucleotides matching TRBD1. Germline V gene data show CDR1 as LNHDA and CDR2 as SQIVND (reference sequence). CDR3 length equals 14 residues. V was pared by 8 bases and J by 3 bases, with 9 bases of the junction left unmatched. The CDR3 nucleotides are TGTGCCAGTCGAAATAACAGGGGCCACACTGAAGCTTTCTTT. This translates into CASRNNRGHTEAFF.

This clone was recorded only once. The sample has other DNA sequences that encode this CDR3 too. V is TRBV9 and J is TRBJ1-1; a possible D gene is TRBD1 (5 bases). The V gene lost 4 bases and the J gene lost 4 bases, with 17 bases spanning the gap. The CDR3 is 15 residues long. Germline loops: CDR1 SGDLS, CDR2 YYNGEE. DNA of the CDR3: TGTGCCAGCAGCCCAAGCCCGACGGGGGTCACTGAAGCTTTCTTT. Translated, it gives CASSPSPTGVTEAFF.

This chain connects TRBV6-1 to TRBJ1-1; tentative D call: TRBD1 (6 bases). With 8 bases removed from V and 3 bases from J, the gap between germline ends came to 10 bases. Per germline, CDR1 MNHNS and CDR2 SASEGT. The CDR3 covers 12 residues. The CDR3 coding sequence is TGTGCCAGCGGGGGGGGCTACACTGAAGCTTTCTTT. Translating it yields CASGGGYTEAFF.

The V gene is TRBV9, the J gene TRBJ1-3, with TRBD1 as a possible D gene (5 bases). Between the trimmed V and J ends, which lost 0 bases and 8 bases, there was a span of 15 bases. This CDR3 comprises 15 residues. In germline, CDR1 is SGDLS, CDR2 YYNGEE. The CDR3 spells CASSVEFGGSDTIYF. CDR3 nucleotides: TGTGCCAGCAGCGTAGAGTTCGGGGGGAGTGACACCATATATTTT.

V is TRBV18 and J is TRBJ2-6; 8 nucleotides line up with TRBD1. V was clipped by 3 bases and J by 0 bases; unmatched bases: 10. CDR1 KGHSH and CDR2 LQKENI come from the germline V gene. CDR3 size: 19 residues. The CDR3 DNA reads TGTGCCAGCTCACCTAGACCGGGACAGGATATCTCTGGGGCCAACGTCCTGACTTTC. Protein product: CASSPRPGQDISGANVLTF. The whole variable domain, filled in from reference TRBV18 and TRBJ2-6, reads NAGVMQNPRHLVRRRGQEARLRCSPMKGHSHVYWYRQLPEEGLKFMVYLQKENIIDESGMPKERFSAEFPKEGPSILRIQQVVRGDSAAYFCASSPRPGQDISGANVLTFGAGSRLTVL.

This chain joins TRBV4-1 and TRBJ1-1, with D perhaps TRBD1 (5 bases). The CDR3 contains 15 residues. Per germline, CDR1 MGHRA and CDR2 YSYEKL. Trimming removed 8 bases at V and 0 bases at J, with 16 bases between. CDR3 amino acids: CASARGDSLNTEAFF. The CDR3 DNA follows: TGCGCCAGCGCCAGAGGGGACTCCCTGAACACTGAAGCTTTCTTT.

The gene calls are TRBV28 and TRBJ2-3, with 10 bases lining up with TRBD2. Germline lookup yields CDR1 MDHEN and CDR2 SYDVKM. Trimming removed 10 bases from V and 4 bases from J; junction bases left unmatched: 14. CDR3 length equals 16 residues. Here the CDR3 reads CATLQGSGRAPDTQYF. In nucleotides, the CDR3 is TGTGCCACCCTCCAGGGCAGCGGGAGGGCCCCAGATACGCAGTATTTT.

Here the CDR3 DNA reads TGTGCCAGCAGTGGCACGAGTTCACCCCTCCACTTT. It specifies CASSGTSSPLHF. The chain joins TRBV25-1 to TRBJ1-6; D gene unclear. The CDR3 is 12 amino acids. Germline V gene data show CDR1 as MGHDK and CDR2 as SYGVNS. V was trimmed by 4 bases and J by 9 bases, leaving 7 bases between them.

As concerns this clone: One end of the junction is discordant with germline, which a read error may explain. The CDR3 loop is CSSSFGTGTYNYGYTF. As DNA, the CDR3 is TGTTCCAGCAGCTTCGGGACAGGGACCTATAACTATGGCTACACCTTC. V and J are TRBV7-9 and TRBJ1-2; 9 bases are a match to TRBD1. The germline V gene has CDR1 SEHNR and CDR2 FQNEAQ (reference sequence). This CDR3 has 16 residues.

In DNA form, the CDR3 reads TGTGCCAGCAGCGGGGCTCCCGGCGCCCTCGGCTACACCTTC. This gives the protein CASSGAPGALGYTF. V and J are TRBV9 and TRBJ1-2; D remains unclear. V lost 3 bases and J 8 bases, leaving 17 bases between the germline ends. The CDR3 totals 14 residues. From germline, CDR1 is SGDLS and CDR2 YYNGEE.

This chain joins TRBV15 and TRBJ2-7; D remains unclear. The CDR3 covers 15 residues. The V end was cut by 0 bases, the J end by 0 bases, with 9 bases between. Germline loops: CDR1 LNHNV, CDR2 YYDKDF (reference sequence). In DNA form, the CDR3 reads TGTGCCACCAGCAGAGATCAGCGAGGCTCCTACGAGCAGTACTTC. Translated: CATSRDQRGSYEQYF.

This chain connects TRBV6-5 to TRBJ1-2; unclear D gene. Germline-derived CDR1 and CDR2 are MNHEY and SVGAGI. V was pared by 5 bases and J by 8 bases, with 18 bases between. The CDR3 sequence is 14 residues long. CDR3 region: CASSNGGRGEGYTF. The CDR3 DNA sequence: TGTGCCAGCAGTAACGGAGGGCGGGGTGAGGGCTACACCTTC.